The present TCR beta chain was sequenced within a study of cytomegalovirus exposure and HLA in healthy donors. General observations from the study: The study listed roughly 150 cytomegalovirus-associated TCR beta chains.

With regard to this clone: Its antigen remains unknown.

Trimming took 5 bases from V and 1 from J; bases not matched to a gene: 7. Germline loops: CDR1 MNHEY, CDR2 SVGAGI. The CDR3 contains 15 residues. Sequencing used immunoSEQ multiplex PCR; TCRdb keeps in-frame clones, though not all of them. Of tens of thousands of clones in the sample, 80% to 95% were seen once. This sequence originates from a woman in her twenties or thirties in good health and CMV-seronegative. V usage is TRBV6-5 and J usage is TRBJ1-1, with 7 bases identical to TRBD1. The sample was PBMCs. CDR3 residues: CASSVRDSRNTEAFF. The CDR3 nucleotides are TGTGCCAGCAGTGTAAGGGACAGCCGGAACACTGAAGCTTTCTTT.